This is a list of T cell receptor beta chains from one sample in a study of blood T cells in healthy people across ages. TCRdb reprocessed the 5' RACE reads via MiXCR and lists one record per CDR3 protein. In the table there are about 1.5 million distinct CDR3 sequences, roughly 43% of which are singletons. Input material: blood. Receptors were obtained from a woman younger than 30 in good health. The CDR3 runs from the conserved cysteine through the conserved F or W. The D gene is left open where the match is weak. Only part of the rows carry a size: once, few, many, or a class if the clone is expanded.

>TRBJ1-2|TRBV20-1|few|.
CSKTAGQLYTF
TGCAGCAAGACAGCCGGTCAGCTCTACACCTTC
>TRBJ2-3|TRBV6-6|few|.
CASSTLAGSGTQYF
TGTGCCAGCAGTACCCTCGCCGGGTCGGGCACGCAGTATTTT
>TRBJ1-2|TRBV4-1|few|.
CASSQPISVDFYPYGYTF
TGCGCCAGCAGCCAACCAATATCTGTAGACTTTTACCCCTATGGCTACACCTTC
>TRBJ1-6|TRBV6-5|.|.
CASRRTDSPLHF
TGTGCCAGCAGACGGACGGATTCACCCCTCCACTTT
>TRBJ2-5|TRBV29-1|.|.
CSAQSWGLQETQYF
TGCAGCGCTCAGAGCTGGGGGCTCCAAGAGACCCAGTACTTC
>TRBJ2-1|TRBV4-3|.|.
CASSQDLKKRTVYEQFF
TGCGCCAGCAGCCAAGATCTCAAAAAAAGGACAGTTTATGAGCAGTTCTTC
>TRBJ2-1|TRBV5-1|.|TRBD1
CASSSTGANEQFF
TGCGCCAGCAGCTCAACAGGGGCGAATGAGCAGTTCTTC
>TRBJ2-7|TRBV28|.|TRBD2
CASSNLAGHTYEQYF
TGTGCCAGCAGCAATCTAGCGGGGCATACCTACGAGCAGTACTTC
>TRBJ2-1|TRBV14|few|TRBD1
CASSQEWRGQGDGQFF
TGTGCCAGCAGCCAAGAATGGAGAGGACAGGGGGATGGACAGTTCTTC
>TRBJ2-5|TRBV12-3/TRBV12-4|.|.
CASSLRTTSGETQYF
TGTGCCAGCAGTTTAAGGACAACATCAGGAGAGACCCAGTACTTC
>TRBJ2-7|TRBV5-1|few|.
CASSFTGISTYEQYF
TGCGCCAGCAGCTTTACAGGGATTTCGACCTACGAGCAGTACTTC
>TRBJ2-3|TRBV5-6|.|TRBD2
CASSLWGTSAGTDTQYF
TGTGCCAGCAGCTTGTGGGGGACTAGCGCCGGCACAGATACGCAGTATTTT
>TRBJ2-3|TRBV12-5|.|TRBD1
CASGSGQVVGTDTQYF
TGTGCTAGTGGTAGCGGACAGGTGGTCGGCACAGATACGCAGTATTTT
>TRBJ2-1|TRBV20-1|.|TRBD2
CSVPTSGGGNEQFF
TGCAGTGTCCCGACTAGCGGGGGCGGAAATGAGCAGTTCTTC
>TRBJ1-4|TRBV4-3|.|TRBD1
CAGSHPGGPNEKLFF
TGCGCCGGCAGCCATCCAGGGGGGCCTAATGAAAAACTGTTTTTT
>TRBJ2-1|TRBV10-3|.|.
CAITEETSSYNEQFF
TGTGCCATCACTGAGGAGACTAGCTCCTACAATGAGCAGTTCTTC
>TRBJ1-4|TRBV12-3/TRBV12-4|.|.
CASSFPGVGEKLFF
TGTGCCAGCAGTTTTCCCGGCGTCGGTGAAAAACTGTTTTTT